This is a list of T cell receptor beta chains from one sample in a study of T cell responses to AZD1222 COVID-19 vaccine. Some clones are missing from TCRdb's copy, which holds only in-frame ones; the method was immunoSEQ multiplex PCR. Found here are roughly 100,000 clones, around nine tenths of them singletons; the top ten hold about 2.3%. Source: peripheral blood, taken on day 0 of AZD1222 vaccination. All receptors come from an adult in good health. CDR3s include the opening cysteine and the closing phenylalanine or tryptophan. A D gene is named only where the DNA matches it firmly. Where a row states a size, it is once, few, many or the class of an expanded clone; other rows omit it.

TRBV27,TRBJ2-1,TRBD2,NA,TGTGCCAGCAGTCCGGGACTAGCGGGAGGTGATTTTGGAAGCTCCTACAATGAGCAGTTCTTC,CASSPGLAGGDFGSSYNEQFF
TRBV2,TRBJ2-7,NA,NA,TGTGCCAGCAGTGAACCTAGCAGCTCCTACGAGCAGTACTTC,CASSEPSSSYEQYF
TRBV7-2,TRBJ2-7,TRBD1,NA,TGTGCCAGCAGCTTAGGGACAGGGAACTACTACGAGCAGTACTTC,CASSLGTGNYYEQYF
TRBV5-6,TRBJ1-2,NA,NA,TGTGCCAGCAGCTTCCGGGGACAATCCTATGGCTACACCTTC,CASSFRGQSYGYTF
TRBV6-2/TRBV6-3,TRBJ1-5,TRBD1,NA,TGTGCCAGCAGACCTCCCGGGGCACGAGGGACAGGGGGCGCTTGGAGTAGCCGTGATCCCCAGCATTTT,CASRPPGARGTGGAWSSRDPQHF
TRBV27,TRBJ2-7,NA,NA,TGTGCCAGCAGTATGAGGGGAATCTCCTACGAGCAGTACTTC,CASSMRGISYEQYF
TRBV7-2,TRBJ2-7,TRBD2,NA,TGTGCCAGCAGCGCCAGCGGGACCCCCTCCTACGAGCAGTACTTC,CASSASGTPSYEQYF
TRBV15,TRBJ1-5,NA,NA,TGTGCCACCAGCAGTAGGGAATTAAGGAATCAGCCCCAGCATTTT,CATSSRELRNQPQHF
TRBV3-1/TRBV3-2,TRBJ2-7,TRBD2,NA,TGTGCCAGCAGCCCGGGGGGGGCTTACGAGCAGTACTTC,CASSPGGAYEQYF
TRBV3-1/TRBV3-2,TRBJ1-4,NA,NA,TGTGCCAGCAGCCAAACATCAGGGGAAAAACTGTTTTTT,CASSQTSGEKLFF
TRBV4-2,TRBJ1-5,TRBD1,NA,TGTGCCAGCAGCCAAGATTGGGGGGGACAGGGGGCCCTCCTGCATTTT,CASSQDWGGQGALLHF
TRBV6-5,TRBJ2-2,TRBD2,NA,TGTGCCAGCAGTTACAGCGGGGGAGAAACCGGGGAGCTGTTTTTT,CASSYSGGETGELFF
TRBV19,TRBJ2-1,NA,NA,TGTGCCAGTAGTGGGGCTTTCTACAATGAGCAGTTCTTC,CASSGAFYNEQFF
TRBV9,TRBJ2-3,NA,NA,TGTGCCAGCAGCGTAGACAGCTTCAAACTTAGCACAGATACGCAGTATTTT,CASSVDSFKLSTDTQYF
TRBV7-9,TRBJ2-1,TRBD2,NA,TGTGCCACCTTTGGACTAGCCGTTCGCAATGAGCAGTTCTTC,CATFGLAVRNEQFF
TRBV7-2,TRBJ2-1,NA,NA,TGTGCCAGCACCCCCGCTTTCGGGGATTACAATGAGCAGTTCTTC,CASTPAFGDYNEQFF
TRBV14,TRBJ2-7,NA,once,TGTGCCAGCAGCCGCCTATACGAGCAGTACTTC,CASSRLYEQYF
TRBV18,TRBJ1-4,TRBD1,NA,TGTGCCAGCTCCACGACAGGGGATAATGAAAAACTGTTTTTT,CASSTTGDNEKLFF
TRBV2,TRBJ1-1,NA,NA,TGTGCCAGCAGGGTTTCGATGAACACTGAAGCTTTCTTT,CASRVSMNTEAFF
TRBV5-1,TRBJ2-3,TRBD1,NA,TGCGCCAGCAGACTTAGACTGACAGGGGGTTTTGGTACAGATACGCAGTATTTT,CASRLRLTGGFGTDTQYF
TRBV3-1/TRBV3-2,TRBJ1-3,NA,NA,TGTGCCACCCAGATGCGACCCGGAAACACCATATATTTT,CATQMRPGNTIYF
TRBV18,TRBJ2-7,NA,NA,TGTGCCAGCTCACCCACTGGAGGGGATGACGAGCAGTACTTC,CASSPTGGDDEQYF
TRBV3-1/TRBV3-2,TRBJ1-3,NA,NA,TGTGCCAGCAGCCAAAACTCTGGAAACACCATATATTTT,CASSQNSGNTIYF
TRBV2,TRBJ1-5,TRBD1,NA,TGTGCCAGCAGTCGGACAGGGAACAATCAGCCCCAGCATTTT,CASSRTGNNQPQHF
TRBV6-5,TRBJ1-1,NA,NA,TGTGCCAGCAGTTCACCCACAGGAGGGGGCACTGAAGCTTTCTTT,CASSSPTGGGTEAFF
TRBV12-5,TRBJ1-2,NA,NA,TGTGCTAGTGGTACAACTTCTCAGGGTTCTCTTGTAGGCTACACCTTC,CASGTTSQGSLVGYTF
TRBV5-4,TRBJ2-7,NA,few,TGTGCCAGCAGCTTGGGGTCTAACCCCACCCGGGAGCAGTACTTC,CASSLGSNPTREQYF
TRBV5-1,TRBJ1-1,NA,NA,TGCGCCAGCAGCGGGAATTCGAACACTGAAGCTTTCTTT,CASSGNSNTEAFF
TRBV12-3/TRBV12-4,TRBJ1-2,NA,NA,TGTGCCAGCGGCGATGGAGTGAACTATGGCTACACCTTC,CASGDGVNYGYTF
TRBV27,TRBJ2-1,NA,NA,TGTGCCAGCGGGAGCTACAATGAGCAGTTCTTC,CASGSYNEQFF
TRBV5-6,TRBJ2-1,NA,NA,TGTGCCAGCAGCTTTAGGCCTAGCCCCGATGAGCAGTTCTTC,CASSFRPSPDEQFF
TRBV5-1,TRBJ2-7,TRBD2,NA,TGCGCCAGCAGCTCGGGACTAGCGGGAGCATGGGAGCAGTACTTC,CASSSGLAGAWEQYF
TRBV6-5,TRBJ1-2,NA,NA,TGTGCCAGCAGACATTTTACGGAGAACTATGGCTACACCTTC,CASRHFTENYGYTF
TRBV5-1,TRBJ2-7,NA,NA,TGCGCCAGCAGCATGGGCACCCAGGGTTACGAGCAGTACTTC,CASSMGTQGYEQYF
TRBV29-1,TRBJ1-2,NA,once,TGCAGCGTTGTGACCGGTCCCGGCGGCTACACCTTC,CSVVTGPGGYTF
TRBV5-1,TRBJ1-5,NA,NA,TGCGCCAGCAGCTTGGTTCCCTCGGACAGCAATCAGCCCCAGCATTTT,CASSLVPSDSNQPQHF
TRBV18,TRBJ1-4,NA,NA,TGTGCCAGCTCGACAGCAACTAATGAAAAACTGTTTTTT,CASSTATNEKLFF
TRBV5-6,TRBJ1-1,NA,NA,TGTGCCAGCAGTTTGCCGGCGGCCGGGGCATCATTAACTGAAGCTTTCTTT,CASSLPAAGASLTEAFF
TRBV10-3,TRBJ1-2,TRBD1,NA,TGTGCCATCAGTGACCGGGACAGGGGGAACTATGGCTACACCTTC,CAISDRDRGNYGYTF
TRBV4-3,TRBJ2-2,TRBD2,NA,TGCGCCAGCAGCCAAGGGGCCACTAGCGGGAGAGGCGGGGAGCTGTTTTTT,CASSQGATSGRGGELFF
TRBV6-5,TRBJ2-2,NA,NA,TGTGCCATTTCCCGGGAGACAGACACCGGGGAGCTGTTTTTT,CAISRETDTGELFF
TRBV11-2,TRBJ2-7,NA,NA,TGTGCCAGCAGCTTAGACTGGAACTCCTACGAGCAGTACTTC,CASSLDWNSYEQYF
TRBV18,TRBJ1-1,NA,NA,TGTGCCAGCTCACCACTTCAAGTACTGAACACTGAAGCTTTCTTT,CASSPLQVLNTEAFF
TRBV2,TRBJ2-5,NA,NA,TGTGCCAGCAGTGTCGGAATAGAGACCCAGTACTTC,CASSVGIETQYF
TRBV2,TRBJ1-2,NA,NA,TGTGCCAGCAGTGGTCCCAGGGCTAACTATGGCTACACCTTC,CASSGPRANYGYTF
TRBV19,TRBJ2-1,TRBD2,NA,TGTGCCAGTAGTATAGATTTATACGGGAGGCGCGACAATGAGCAGTTCTTC,CASSIDLYGRRDNEQFF
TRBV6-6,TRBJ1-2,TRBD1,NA,TGTGCCAGCAACCCCTTCCGGGGACAGCAGGACTATGGCTACACCTTC,CASNPFRGQQDYGYTF
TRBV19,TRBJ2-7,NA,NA,TGTGCCAGGCTAGGCTATCTCTACGAGCAGTACTTC,CARLGYLYEQYF
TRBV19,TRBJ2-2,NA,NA,TGTGCCAGTAAGAAGGGGCTTAACACCGGGGAGCTGTTTTTT,CASKKGLNTGELFF
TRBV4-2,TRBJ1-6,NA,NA,TGTGCCAGCAGCCAAGACCCGTTTTTATCACCCCTCCACTTT,CASSQDPFLSPLHF
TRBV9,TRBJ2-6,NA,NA,TGTGCCAGCAGCGTAGACATCTCTGGGGCCAACGTCCTGACTTTC,CASSVDISGANVLTF
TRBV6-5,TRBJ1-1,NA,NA,TGTGCCAGCAGTTACCCGGGACTTAGGGGCACTGAAGCTTTCTTT,CASSYPGLRGTEAFF
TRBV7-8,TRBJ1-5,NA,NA,TGTGCCAGCAGCTTAGCCAGGTGGGGTCAGCCCCAGCATTTT,CASSLARWGQPQHF
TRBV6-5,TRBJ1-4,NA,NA,TGTGCCAGCAGTTACTCGGCTGTTAATGAAAAACTGTTTTTT,CASSYSAVNEKLFF
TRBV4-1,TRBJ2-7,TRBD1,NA,TGCGCCAGCAGCCAAGATAACCGGGACAGTTCCTACGAGCAGTACTTC,CASSQDNRDSSYEQYF
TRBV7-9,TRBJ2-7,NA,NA,TGTGCCAGCAGCTCACGGGCACGTGACCGACCCTACGAGCAGTACTTC,CASSSRARDRPYEQYF
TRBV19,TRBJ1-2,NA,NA,TGTGCCAGTAGTATAGGCCGGGACGTTAGGGGCTACACCTTC,CASSIGRDVRGYTF
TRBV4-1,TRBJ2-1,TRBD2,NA,TGCGCCAGCAGCCAAGATACGGGACTAGCGTTGAATGAGCAGTTCTTC,CASSQDTGLALNEQFF
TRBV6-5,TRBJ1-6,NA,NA,TGTGCCAGCAGTTCCATTTCGGGGCGGAATTCACCCCTCCACTTT,CASSSISGRNSPLHF